Given below is one T cell receptor beta chain in context. Its antigen is as yet unknown. This entry comes from a study of regulatory T cells in long-lasting Graves disease. Time point in this sample: newly diagnosed GD, antithyroid drugs for less than 3 months. TCR sequences were obtained from RNA taken from PBMCs. In this cohort, patients came from an endocrinology department located in Xi'an, China. Findings and limits, study-wide: Persistent Graves' patients showed a TCR diversity that was lower than that of newly diagnosed ones.

TCR beta libraries were built with iRepertoire HTBI primers and Arm-PCR of CDR3 regions. One entry per CDR3 protein, called by TCRdb with MiXCR from the multiplex PCR reads. The repertoire includes roughly 430,000 distinct CDR3 sequences, roughly 15% of them detected once, and about 10% sits in the top ten. The sample was also linked to a second study, of T cells in Graves' hyperthyroidism and ophthalmopathy. From that paper: Most clonotypes that expanded in the thyroid above 0.001 also showed up in blood.

The sample consisted of peripheral blood mononuclear cells (PBMCs), taken at new diagnosis, from a patient treated with antithyroid drugs. This clonotype was sampled from a woman aged 25-40 years with Graves disease.

CDR3 amino acids: CASSHSLGLAETSSYNEQFF. The CDR3 DNA follows: TGTGCCAGCAGCCACTCCTTAGGCCTAGCGGAAACGAGCTCCTACAATGAGCAGTTCTTC. The J gene is TRBJ2-1, the V gene TRBV4-2; TRBD2 matches at 7 bases. V lost 3 bases, J lost 0 bases, and 17 bases stayed unmatched. Germline loops: CDR1 LGHNA, CDR2 YNFKEQ. The CDR3 loop spans 20 amino acids.